The 31 T cell receptor beta chains below all came from one sample that was sequenced in a study of regulatory T cells in long-lasting Graves disease. According to the study, TCR beta libraries were built with iRepertoire HTBI primers and CDR3-region Arm-PCR. TCRdb reanalysed the multiplex PCR reads using MiXCR and keeps one entry per CDR3 protein. This sample has hundreds of thousands of distinct CDR3 sequences, with around 21% found just once. Time point of the sample: persistent/refractory GD, antithyroid drugs over 5 years with positive TRAb. The TCR library used RNA extracted from PBMCs. The sequencing used peripheral blood mononuclear cells (PBMCs), collected when the disease was refractory, from a patient treated with antithyroid drugs. These receptors were taken from a female donor with Graves disease.

The rearrangement joins TRBV30 to TRBJ2-7, with 8 bases identical to TRBD2. The germline gives CDR1 GTSNPN, CDR2 SVGIG (reference sequence). There are 12 residues in the CDR3. Losses at the gene ends were 2 bases for V and 3 bases for J; bases not matched to a gene: 0. Here the CDR3 DNA reads TGTGCCTGGAGTCGGGGGGGCTACGAGCAGTACTTC. This sequence encodes CAWSRGGYEQYF.

This clonotype was seen only once. The V and J genes are TRBV6-1 and TRBJ2-7; weak D call: TRBD1 (6 bases). V was trimmed by 6 bases and J by 3 bases, leaving 18 bases between them. The CDR3 totals 15 residues. Germline loops: CDR1 MNHNS, CDR2 SASEGT. The chain's CDR3 is CASRASTGAHYEQYF. The CDR3 DNA reads as TGTGCCAGCAGGGCCTCGACAGGAGCCCACTACGAGCAGTACTTC.

This clonotype was observed at least ten times. Mismatch with germline at one junction end may stem from a read error. The chain uses TRBV20-1 and TRBJ2-7; tentative D call: TRBD2 (6 bases). The CDR3 has 13 residues. Germline V gene data show CDR1 as DFQATT and CDR2 as SNEGSKA (reference sequence). The CDR3 sequence: CSAEGRDSYKQYF. The CDR3 nucleotides are TGCAGTGCTGAGGGGCGGGACTCCTACAAGCAGTACTTC.

This clonotype was found many times. This chain connects TRBV25-1 to TRBJ2-7; 8 positions match TRBD1. V shed 3 bases, J shed 5 bases, and the junction held 6 bases outside the gene matches. This CDR3 spans 14 amino acids. Germline V gene lookup returns CDR1 MGHDK and CDR2 SYGVNS. This CDR3 is CASSDPGGFDEQYF. The DNA for the CDR3 is TGTGCCAGCAGTGACCCAGGGGGCTTCGACGAGCAGTACTTC.

Ten or more counts support this clonotype. The chain employs TRBV7-2 and TRBJ1-6, with 8 positions matching TRBD1. After removal of 5 bases from V and 7 bases from J, the junction contained 7 bases not matched to a gene. Looked up from germline, CDR1 is SGHTA and CDR2 is FQGNSA. This CDR3 spans 15 amino acids. This CDR3 reads CASSLGTGNNSPLHF. Here the CDR3 DNA reads TGTGCCAGCAGCCTCGGGACAGGAAACAATTCACCCCTCCACTTT.

The J gene is TRBJ1-5, the V gene TRBV7-2; D gene ambiguous. From germline, CDR1 is SGHTA and CDR2 FQGNSA. The CDR3 contains 13 residues. The V and J ends lost 4 bases and 6 bases respectively, with 10 bases between them. This chain's CDR3 is CASSSAGRQPQHF. In nucleotides, the CDR3 is TGTGCCAGCAGCTCCGCAGGACGTCAGCCCCAGCATTTT.

This clonotype was counted only a few times. The CDR3 spells CASRPGTGFNQPQHF. The CDR3, as DNA: TGTGCCAGCAGGCCCGGGACAGGGTTCAATCAGCCCCAGCATTTT. The genes are TRBV7-3 and TRBJ1-5, with 9 bases that match TRBD1. The CDR3 is 15 amino acids. V shed 6 bases, J shed 3 bases, and the junction held 6 bases outside the gene matches. Per the germline V gene, CDR1 is SGHTA and CDR2 is FQGTGA. The entire variable domain, with the rest obtained from reference TRBV7-3 and TRBJ1-5, is as follows: GAGVSQTPSNKVTEKGKYVELRCDPISGHTALYWYRQSLGQGPEFLIYFQGTGAADDSGLPNDRFFAVRPEGSVSTLKIQRTERGDSAVYLCASRPGTGFNQPQHFGDGTRLSIL.

The sample holds a few counts of this clonotype. The CDR3 DNA is TGTGCCAGTAGTGTGACAGGCAACACCGGGGAGCTGTTTTTT. Protein product: CASSVTGNTGELFF. V and J are TRBV19 and TRBJ2-2; weak D call: TRBD1 (6 bases). This CDR3 has 14 residues. Germline V gives CDR1 LNHDA, CDR2 SQIVND (reference sequence). The V gene lost 5 bases and the J gene lost 2 bases, with 9 bases spanning the gap.

The chain joins TRBV7-9 to TRBJ2-7; 10 nucleotides match TRBD1. CDR3 length equals 16 residues. Per germline, CDR1 SEHNR and CDR2 FQNEAQ (reference sequence). V lost 1 base and J lost 4; bases outside the gene matches: 7. The CDR3 spells CASSLEGQGPIYEQYF. CDR3 nucleotide sequence: TGTGCCAGCAGCTTAGAGGGACAGGGGCCTATTTACGAGCAGTACTTC.

The V call is TRBV28, the J call TRBJ1-5, with a tentative D call TRBD1 (5 bases). CDR3 length: 13 residues. CDR1 is MDHEN and CDR2 is SYDVKM in the germline V gene. V lost 7 bases to trimming and J lost 8 bases, with 15 bases between them. CDR3 nucleotides: TGTGCCAGCATTTCCGGGGGACGAGAGCCCCAGCATTTT. It codes for CASISGGREPQHF. Combining the CDR3 with reference TRBV28 and TRBJ1-5 gives the whole variable domain DVKVTQSSRYLVKRTGEKVFLECVQDMDHENMFWYRQDPGLGLRLIYFSYDVKMKEKGDIPEGYSVSREKKERFSLILESASTNQTSMYLCASISGGREPQHFGDGTRLSIL.

V gene TRBV6-1 combines with J gene TRBJ2-7, with D perhaps TRBD1 or TRBD2 (5 bases each). CDR1 and CDR2 from the germline V gene are MNHNS and SASEGT. Trimming stripped 9 bases from V and 0 bases from J, with 9 bases between. The length of the CDR3 is 12 residues. CDR3 nucleotides: TGTGCCAGTCGAGGGGCCTCCTACGAGCAGTACTTC. Translated, it gives CASRGASYEQYF.

This clonotype has a count of ten or more. The chain carries TRBV12-3 or TRBV12-4 and TRBJ2-2; possible D gene TRBD2, 6 bases. V lost 5 bases and J lost 5, with 18 bases in between. The length of the CDR3 is 16 residues. The CDR3: CASSPLTLTSTGELFF. CDR3 coding DNA: TGTGCCAGCAGTCCACTTACCCTGACTAGTACCGGGGAGCTGTTTTTT.

This clonotype occurred many times. The genes are TRBV2 and TRBJ1-5, with D uncertain. This CDR3 spans 14 amino acids. The V end was cut by 7 bases, the J end by 0 bases, with 10 bases between. The germline V gene encodes CDR1 SNHLY and CDR2 FYNNEI. DNA for the CDR3: TGTGCCAGCACTAGGATCTATAGCAATCAGCCCCAGCATTTT. Amino acids: CASTRIYSNQPQHF.

The genes are TRBV10-3 and TRBJ1-4; TRBD1 agrees at 12 bases. The V gene end was trimmed by 8 bases and the J gene end by 7 bases; junction bases not matched to a gene: 14. The CDR3 covers 17 residues. The germline V gene has CDR1 ENHRY and CDR2 SYGVKD. CDR3 residues: CAISPGTGGAAGEKLFF. The CDR3 DNA follows: TGTGCCATCTCTCCCGGGACAGGGGGCGCGGCAGGTGAAAAACTGTTTTTT.

The CDR3 DNA is TGCAGTGCTAGAGGAGAGGTAGGGGACTACTATTCCGAAGCTTTCTTT. Its protein product is CSARGEVGDYYSEAFF. This chain uses TRBV20-1 with TRBJ1-1; D might be TRBD1 (5 bases). The CDR3 contains 16 residues. With 1 base removed from V and 8 bases from J, the gap between germline ends came to 23 bases. Per germline, CDR1 DFQATT and CDR2 SNEGSKA (reference sequence).

There are many counts of this clonotype. V gene TRBV6-1 combines with J gene TRBJ1-5, with a weak D call TRBD1 (5 bases). CDR3 length: 16 residues. V shed 7 bases and J shed 1 base, with 17 bases lying between them. The V gene's germline CDR1 is MNHNS and CDR2 SASEGT. The CDR3 is CASTHARGMSNQPQHF. The CDR3 coding sequence is TGTGCCAGCACCCACGCGAGGGGAATGAGCAATCAGCCCCAGCATTTT.

This clonotype turned up a few times. J is TRBJ2-2 and V is TRBV19; 7 bases align to TRBD1. This CDR3 spans 15 amino acids. Trimming took 5 bases from V and 7 from J; bases not matched to a gene: 10. Per germline, CDR1 LNHDA and CDR2 SQIVND (reference sequence). The CDR3 loop reads CASSLTTGTNGELFF. The DNA for the CDR3 is TGTGCCAGTAGTCTGACGACAGGGACGAACGGGGAGCTGTTTTTT. The full variable domain, with the rest looked up from reference TRBV19 and TRBJ2-2, is DGGITQSPKYLFRKEGQNVTLSCEQNLNHDAMYWYRQDPGQGLRLIYYSQIVNDFQKGDIAEGYSVSREKKESFPLTVTSAQKNPTAFYLCASSLTTGTNGELFFGEGSRLTVL.

As for this clonotype: The junction does not match germline at one end; this may be a read error. The V and J genes are TRBV7-2 and TRBJ2-7; possibly TRBD1 for D (5 bases). CDR1 is SGHTA, CDR2 FQGNSA, per germline. CDR3 length: 14 amino acids. The CDR3 protein is CASSQDRQIGTQYF. CDR3 DNA sequence: TGCGCCAGCAGCCAAGATCGACAGATAGGAACGCAGTACTTC.

Of note for this clonotype: This clone may be a read error of a much larger clone one base away. This chain uses TRBV6-2 or TRBV6-3 with TRBJ1-1, with D possibly matching TRBD1 (5 bases). The CDR3 consists of 21 residues. Germline V gives CDR1 MNHEY, CDR2 SVGEGT. CDR3 nucleotides: TGTGCCAGCAGTTACGAGGCGGGGGTGGGGCAGCAGGACTTCATGAACACTGGAGCTTTCTTT. Protein: CASSYEAGVGQQDFMNTGAFF.

This clonotype has a handful of counts. This sequence joins TRBV29-1 and TRBJ1-1, with 8 bases lining up with TRBD1. From germline, CDR1 is SQVTM and CDR2 ANQGSEA. V shed 5 bases, J shed 3 bases, and the junction held 5 bases outside the gene matches. The length of the CDR3 is 13 residues. The CDR3 coding sequence is TGCAGCGTTATGGACAGGGAGTACACTGAAGCTTTCTTT. It translates to CSVMDREYTEAFF.

This clonotype was seen ten or more times. The rearrangement joins TRBV12-3 or TRBV12-4 to TRBJ1-1; D is uncertain. This CDR3 is 13 amino acids long. Between the trimmed V and J ends, which lost 4 bases and 7 bases, there was a span of 13 bases. This CDR3 is CASSYTEPIEAFF. The CDR3 coding sequence is TGTGCCAGCAGTTATACAGAACCAATTGAAGCTTTCTTT.

In its sample, this clonotype was seen a few times. Without the conserved terminal phenylalanine or tryptophan, this CDR3 likely stems from a read error. CDR3 protein: CASSPQGYTEAFL. In nucleotides, the CDR3 is TGTGCCAGCTCACCACAGGGGTACACTGAAGCTTTCCTT. The chain has TRBV18 and TRBJ1-1; D is perhaps TRBD1 (5 bases). This CDR3 has 13 amino acids. V lost 1 base and J 3 bases, leaving 6 bases between the germline ends. Germline-derived CDR1 and CDR2 are KGHSH and LQKENI.

V and J are TRBV11-2 and TRBJ2-7; D gene unclear. Trimming took 5 bases from V and 2 from J, leaving 16 bases between them. CDR1 and CDR2 (germline): SGHAT, FQNNGV. This CDR3 spans 15 amino acids. CDR3 coding DNA: TGTGCCAGCAGCCCAAGCCCTTCTAGTACCTACGAGCAGTACTTC. Protein sequence: CASSPSPSSTYEQYF.

The rearrangement uses TRBV6-1 and TRBJ2-2; the match to TRBD2 covers 7 bases. Trimming cost V 7 bases and J 4 bases; bases outside gene matches: 6. Germline V gene data show CDR1 as MNHNS and CDR2 as SASEGT. CDR3 length: 14 amino acids. CDR3 sequence: CASTPREGTGELFF. In nucleotides, the CDR3 is TGTGCCAGCACCCCAAGGGAGGGCACCGGGGAGCTGTTTTTT.

This clonotype was recorded at least ten times. The chain combines TRBV5-1 with TRBJ1-1; unclear D gene. The CDR3 loop spans 15 amino acids. Looked up from germline, CDR1 is SGHRS and CDR2 is YFSETQ. V shed 0 bases and J shed 5 bases, with 14 bases lying between them. CDR3: CASSLDQGKRTEAFF. The CDR3 DNA reads TGCGCCAGCAGCTTGGATCAAGGGAAGCGGACTGAAGCTTTCTTT.

The chain carries TRBV5-1 and TRBJ1-6, with a possible D match to TRBD1 (6 bases). This CDR3 contains 14 residues. Trimming removed 4 bases at V and 9 bases at J, with 14 bases between. Germline V gives CDR1 SGHRS, CDR2 YFSETQ. The CDR3 sequence is CASSEQGGGSPLHF. DNA of the CDR3: TGCGCCAGCAGCGAACAGGGTGGGGGTTCACCCCTCCACTTT.

This clonotype was recorded at least ten times. The CDR3 DNA reads TGTGCCAGCAAGGGATTCACTGAAGCTTTCTTT. Amino acids: CASKGFTEAFF. The J gene is TRBJ1-1, the V gene TRBV28; D is ambiguous. Trimming stripped 7 bases from V and 4 bases from J, with 7 bases between. Per the germline V gene, CDR1 is MDHEN and CDR2 is SYDVKM. The CDR3 extends over 11 amino acids.

On this clonotype: This may be a read error, as it is one base from a much larger clone. This chain connects TRBV5-1 to TRBJ2-7; TRBD1 is a possible D gene (6 bases). This CDR3 region has 14 residues. Germline assignment: CDR1 SGHRS and CDR2 YFSETQ. The CDR3 DNA reads TGCGCCAGCAGCTTAACGGGACAAGGCTACGAGCAGGACTTC. Amino acid sequence: CASSLTGQGYEQDF.

This chain connects TRBV7-2 to TRBJ2-2, with D unclear. Trimming cost V 2 bases and J 4 bases, with 8 bases left between them. CDR1 SGHTA and CDR2 FQGNSA come from the germline V gene. The CDR3 runs 14 residues. CDR3 in amino acids: CASSLSPATGELFF. DNA for the CDR3: TGTGCCAGCAGCTTATCCCCGGCCACCGGGGAGCTGTTTTTT.

This clonotype was found a few times. The chain combines TRBV6-2 or TRBV6-3 with TRBJ1-5, with D hard to call. Trimming removed 7 bases at V and 0 bases at J, with 10 bases between. Looked up from germline, CDR1 is MNHEY and CDR2 is SVGEGT. This CDR3 has 14 amino acids. The CDR3 region is CASTDNFSNQPQHF. In DNA form, the CDR3 reads TGTGCCAGCACCGATAATTTTAGCAATCAGCCCCAGCATTTT.

The genes are TRBV5-1 and TRBJ2-5, with D perhaps being TRBD1 or TRBD2 (5 bases each). V shed 4 bases and J shed 2 bases, with 12 bases lying between them. This CDR3 has 14 residues. Germline V lookup: CDR1 SGHRS, CDR2 YFSETQ. The CDR3 here is CASSQGPIQETQYF. The CDR3 coding sequence is TGCGCCAGCAGCCAGGGACCGATACAAGAGACCCAGTACTTC.